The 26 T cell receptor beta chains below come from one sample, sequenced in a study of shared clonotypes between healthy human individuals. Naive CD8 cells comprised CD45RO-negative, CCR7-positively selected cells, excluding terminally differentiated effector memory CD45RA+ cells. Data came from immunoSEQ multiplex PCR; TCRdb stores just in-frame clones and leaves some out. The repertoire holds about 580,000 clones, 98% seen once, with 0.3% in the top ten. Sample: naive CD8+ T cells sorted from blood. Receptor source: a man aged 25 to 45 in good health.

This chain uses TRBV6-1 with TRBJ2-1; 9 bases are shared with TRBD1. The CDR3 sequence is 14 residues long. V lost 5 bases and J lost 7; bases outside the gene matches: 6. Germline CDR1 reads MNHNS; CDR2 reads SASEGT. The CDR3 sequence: CASSSGTGRNEQFF. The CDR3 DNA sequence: TGTGCCAGCAGTTCCGGGACAGGGCGTAATGAGCAGTTCTTC.

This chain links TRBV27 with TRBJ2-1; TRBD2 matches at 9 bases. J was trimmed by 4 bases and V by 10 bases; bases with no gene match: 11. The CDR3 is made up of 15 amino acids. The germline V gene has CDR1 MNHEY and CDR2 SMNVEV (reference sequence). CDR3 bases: TGTGCCAACCGCAAGTGGCTAGCGGGGTACAATGAGCAGTTCTTC. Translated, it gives CANRKWLAGYNEQFF.

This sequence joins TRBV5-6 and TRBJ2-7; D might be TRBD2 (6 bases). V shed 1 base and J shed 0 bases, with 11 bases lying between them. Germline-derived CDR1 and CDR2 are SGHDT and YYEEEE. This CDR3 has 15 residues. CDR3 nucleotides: TGTGCCAGCAGCTTGCGTGGGAGGCTCTCCTACGAGCAGTACTTC. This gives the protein CASSLRGRLSYEQYF.

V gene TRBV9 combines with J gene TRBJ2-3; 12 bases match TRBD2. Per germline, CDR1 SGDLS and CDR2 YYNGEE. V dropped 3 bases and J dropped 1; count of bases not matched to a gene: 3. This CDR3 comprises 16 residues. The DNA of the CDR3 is TGTGCCAGCAGCGGCCGACTAGCGGGGGGCACAGATACGCAGTATTTT. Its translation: CASSGRLAGGTDTQYF. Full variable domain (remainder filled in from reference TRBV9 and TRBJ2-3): DSGVTQTPKHLITATGQRVTLRCSPRSGDLSVYWYQQSLDQGLQFLIQYYNGEERAKGNILERFSAQQFPDLHSELNLSSLELGDSALYFCASSGRLAGGTDTQYFGPGTRLTVL.

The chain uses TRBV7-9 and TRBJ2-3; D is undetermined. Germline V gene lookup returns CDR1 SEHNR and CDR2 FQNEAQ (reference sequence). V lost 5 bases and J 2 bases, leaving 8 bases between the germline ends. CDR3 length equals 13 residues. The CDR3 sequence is CASSHSATDTQYF. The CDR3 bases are TGTGCCAGCAGCCACTCCGCCACAGATACGCAGTATTTT.

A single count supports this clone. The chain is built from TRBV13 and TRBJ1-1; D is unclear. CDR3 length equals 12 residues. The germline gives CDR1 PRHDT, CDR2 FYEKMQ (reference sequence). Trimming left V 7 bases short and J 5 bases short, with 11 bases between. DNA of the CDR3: TGTGCCAGCACGACGCCCAGGACTGAAGCTTTCTTT. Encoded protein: CASTTPRTEAFF.

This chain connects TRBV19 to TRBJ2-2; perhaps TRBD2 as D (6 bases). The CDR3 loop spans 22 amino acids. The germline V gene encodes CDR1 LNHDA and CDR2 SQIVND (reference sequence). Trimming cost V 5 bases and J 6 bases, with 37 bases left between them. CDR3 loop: CASSPIRRDGPIGRVLAGELFF. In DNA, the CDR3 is TGTGCCAGTAGTCCCATACGGAGGGATGGGCCCATCGGCAGGGTTCTCGCCGGGGAGCTGTTTTTT.

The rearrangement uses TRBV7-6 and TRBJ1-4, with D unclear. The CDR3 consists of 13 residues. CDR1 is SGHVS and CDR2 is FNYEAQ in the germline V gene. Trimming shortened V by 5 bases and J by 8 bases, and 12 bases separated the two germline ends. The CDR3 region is CASSIPGEEKLFF. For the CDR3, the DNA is TGTGCCAGCAGCATACCGGGAGAGGAAAAACTGTTTTTT.

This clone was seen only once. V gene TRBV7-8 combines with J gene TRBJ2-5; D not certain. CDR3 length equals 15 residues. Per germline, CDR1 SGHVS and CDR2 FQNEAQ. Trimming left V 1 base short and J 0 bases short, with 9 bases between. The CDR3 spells CASSLVRSYQETQYF. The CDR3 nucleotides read TGTGCCAGCAGCTTAGTGCGGTCGTACCAAGAGACCCAGTACTTC. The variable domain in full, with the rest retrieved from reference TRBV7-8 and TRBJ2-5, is GAGVSQSPRYKVAKRGQDVALRCDPISGHVSLFWYQQALGQGPEFLTYFQNEAQLDKSGLPSDRFFAERPEGSVSTLKIQRTQQEDSAVYLCASSLVRSYQETQYFGPGTRLLVL.

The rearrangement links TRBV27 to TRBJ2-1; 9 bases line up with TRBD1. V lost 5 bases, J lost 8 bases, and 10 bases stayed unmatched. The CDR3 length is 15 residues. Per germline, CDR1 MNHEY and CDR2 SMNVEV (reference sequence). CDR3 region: CASSPWTGEWDEQFF. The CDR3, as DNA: TGTGCCAGCAGTCCGTGGACAGGGGAGTGGGATGAGCAGTTCTTC.

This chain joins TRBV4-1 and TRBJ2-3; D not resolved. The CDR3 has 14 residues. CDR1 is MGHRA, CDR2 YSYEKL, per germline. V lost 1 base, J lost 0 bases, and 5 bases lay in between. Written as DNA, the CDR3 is TGCGCCAGCAGCCAAGGACATAGCACAGATACGCAGTATTTT. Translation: CASSQGHSTDTQYF.

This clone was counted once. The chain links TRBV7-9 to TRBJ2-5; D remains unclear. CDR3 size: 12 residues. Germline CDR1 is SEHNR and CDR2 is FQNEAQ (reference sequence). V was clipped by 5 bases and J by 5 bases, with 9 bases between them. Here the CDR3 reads CASSLGTETQYF. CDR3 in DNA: TGTGCCAGCAGCCTAGGTACCGAGACCCAGTACTTC.

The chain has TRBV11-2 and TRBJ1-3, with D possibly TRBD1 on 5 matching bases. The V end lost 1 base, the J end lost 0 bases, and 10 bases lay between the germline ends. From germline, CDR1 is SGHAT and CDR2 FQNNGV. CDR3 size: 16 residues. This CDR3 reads CASSLGDWDSGNTIYF. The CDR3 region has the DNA TGTGCCAGCAGCTTAGGGGACTGGGACTCTGGAAACACCATATATTTT.

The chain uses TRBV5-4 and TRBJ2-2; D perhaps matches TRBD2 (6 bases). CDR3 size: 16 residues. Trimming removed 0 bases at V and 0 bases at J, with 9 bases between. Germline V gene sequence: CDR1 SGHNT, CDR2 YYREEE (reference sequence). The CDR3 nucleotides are TGTGCCAGCAGCTTGGACGGGAGTGCGAACACCGGGGAGCTGTTTTTT. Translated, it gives CASSLDGSANTGELFF.

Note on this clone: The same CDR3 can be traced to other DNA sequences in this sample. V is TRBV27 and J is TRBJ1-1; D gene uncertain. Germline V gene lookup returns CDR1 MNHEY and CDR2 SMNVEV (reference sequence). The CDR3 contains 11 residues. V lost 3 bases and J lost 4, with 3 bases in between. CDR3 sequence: CASSFGTEAFF. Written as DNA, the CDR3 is TGTGCCAGCAGTTTTGGCACTGAAGCTTTCTTT.

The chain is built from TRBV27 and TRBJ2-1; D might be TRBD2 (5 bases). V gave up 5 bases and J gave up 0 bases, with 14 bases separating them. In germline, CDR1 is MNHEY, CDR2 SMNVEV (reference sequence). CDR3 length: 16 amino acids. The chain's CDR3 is CASSTLTGSSYNEQFF. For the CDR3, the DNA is TGTGCCAGCAGTACACTCACGGGGAGCTCCTACAATGAGCAGTTCTTC.

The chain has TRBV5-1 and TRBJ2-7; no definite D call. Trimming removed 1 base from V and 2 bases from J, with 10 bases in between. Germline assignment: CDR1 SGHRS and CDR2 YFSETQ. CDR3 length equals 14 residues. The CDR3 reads CASSLRPAPYEQYF. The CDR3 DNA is TGCGCCAGCAGCTTGAGGCCAGCTCCCTACGAGCAGTACTTC.

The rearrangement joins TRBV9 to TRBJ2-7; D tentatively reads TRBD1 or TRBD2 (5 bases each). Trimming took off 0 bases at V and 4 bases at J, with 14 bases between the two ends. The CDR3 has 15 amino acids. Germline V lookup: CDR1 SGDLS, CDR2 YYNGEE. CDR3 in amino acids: CASSVGGTPTYEQYF. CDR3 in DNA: TGTGCCAGCAGCGTAGGTGGGACCCCTACGTACGAGCAGTACTTC.

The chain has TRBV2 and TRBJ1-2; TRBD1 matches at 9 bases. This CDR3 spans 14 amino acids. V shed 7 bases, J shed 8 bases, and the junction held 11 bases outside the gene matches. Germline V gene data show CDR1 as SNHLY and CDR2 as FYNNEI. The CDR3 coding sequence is TGTGCCAGCACCCCCCGGGACAGGGTGGGAGGCTACACCTTC. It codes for CASTPRDRVGGYTF.

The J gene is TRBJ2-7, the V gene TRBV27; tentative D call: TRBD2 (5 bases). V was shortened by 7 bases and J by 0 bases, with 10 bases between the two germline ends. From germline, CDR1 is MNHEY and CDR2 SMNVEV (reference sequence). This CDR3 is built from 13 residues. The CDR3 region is CASTAADSYEQYF. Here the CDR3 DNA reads TGTGCCAGCACTGCAGCGGACTCCTACGAGCAGTACTTC.

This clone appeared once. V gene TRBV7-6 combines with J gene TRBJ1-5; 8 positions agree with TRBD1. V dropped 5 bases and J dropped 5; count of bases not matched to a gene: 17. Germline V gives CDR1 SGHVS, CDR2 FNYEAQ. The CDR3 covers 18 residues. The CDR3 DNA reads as TGTGCCAGCAGCCCTCAACTACCAGGACAGGGTCGTTATCAGCCCCAGCATTTT. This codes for CASSPQLPGQGRYQPQHF. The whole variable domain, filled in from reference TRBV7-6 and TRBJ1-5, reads GAGVSQSPRYKVTKRGQDVALRCDPISGHVSLYWYRQALGQGPEFLTYFNYEAQQDKSGLPNDRFSAERPEGSISTLTIQRTEQRDSAMYRCASSPQLPGQGRYQPQHFGDGTRLSIL.

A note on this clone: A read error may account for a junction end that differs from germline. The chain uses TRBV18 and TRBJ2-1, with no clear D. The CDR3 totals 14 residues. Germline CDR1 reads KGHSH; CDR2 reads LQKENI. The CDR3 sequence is CASSSPDGHNEQFF. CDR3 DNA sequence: TGTGCCAGCTCATCACCAGACGGCCACAATGAGCAGTTCTTC.

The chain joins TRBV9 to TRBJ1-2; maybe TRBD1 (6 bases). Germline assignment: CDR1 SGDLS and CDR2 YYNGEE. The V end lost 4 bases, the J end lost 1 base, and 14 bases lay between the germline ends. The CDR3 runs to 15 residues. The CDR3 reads CASSPSDSGNYGYTF. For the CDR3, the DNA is TGTGCCAGCAGCCCTTCGGACAGCGGTAACTATGGCTACACCTTC.

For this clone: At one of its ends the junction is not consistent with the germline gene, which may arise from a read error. The CDR3 sequence is CASSSTSGRRVELFF. For the CDR3, the DNA is TGTGCCAGCAGCTCAACTAGCGGGAGAAGGGTCGAGCTGTTCTTC. V gene TRBV7-9 combines with J gene TRBJ2-1; 11 bases are a match to TRBD2. The CDR3 consists of 15 residues. CDR1 and CDR2 from the germline V gene are SEHNR and FQNEAQ (reference sequence).

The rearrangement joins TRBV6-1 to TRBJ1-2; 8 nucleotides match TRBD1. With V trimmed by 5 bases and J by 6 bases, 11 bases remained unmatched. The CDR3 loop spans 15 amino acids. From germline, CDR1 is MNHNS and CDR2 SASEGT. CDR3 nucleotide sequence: TGTGCCAGCAGTACCCATCAGGGGGCGGGAGATGGCTACACCTTC. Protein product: CASSTHQGAGDGYTF.

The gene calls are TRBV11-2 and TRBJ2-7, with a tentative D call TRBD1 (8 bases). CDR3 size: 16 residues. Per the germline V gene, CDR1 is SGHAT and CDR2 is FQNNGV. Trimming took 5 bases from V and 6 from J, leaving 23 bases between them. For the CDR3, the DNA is TGTGCCAGCAGCCACTGGGCTGAGACAGGGGAGGGCGAGCAGTACTTC. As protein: CASSHWAETGEGEQYF.